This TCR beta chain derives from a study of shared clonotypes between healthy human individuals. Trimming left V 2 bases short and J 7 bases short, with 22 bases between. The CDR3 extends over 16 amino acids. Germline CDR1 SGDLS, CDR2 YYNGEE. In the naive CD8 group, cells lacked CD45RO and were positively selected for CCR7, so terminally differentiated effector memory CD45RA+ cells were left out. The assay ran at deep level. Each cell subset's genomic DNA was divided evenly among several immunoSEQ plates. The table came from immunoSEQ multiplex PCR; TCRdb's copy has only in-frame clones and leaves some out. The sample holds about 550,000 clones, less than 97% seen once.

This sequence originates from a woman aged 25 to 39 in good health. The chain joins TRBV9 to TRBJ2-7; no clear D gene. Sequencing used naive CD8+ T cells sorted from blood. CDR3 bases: TGTGCCAGCAGCGTGGGAAGCAGCTGGGGTCTCGGGGAGCAGTACTTC. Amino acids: CASSVGSSWGLGEQYF.